The 32 T cell receptor beta chains reported below all come from one sample, sequenced in a study of blood T cell repertoires in COVID-19. This table comes from immunoSEQ multiplex PCR, and its TCRdb copy is limited to in-frame clones, with some not included. This sample has around 100,000 clones, with 70% to 90% found just once. The sequenced material came from peripheral blood. The receptors shown here come from a woman aged 55-70 years with acute or convalescent COVID-19.

This chain links TRBV10-3 with TRBJ1-1; 10 positions match TRBD1. Germline V gene lookup returns CDR1 ENHRY and CDR2 SYGVKD. After removal of 0 bases from V and 5 bases from J, the junction contained 3 bases not matched to a gene. The CDR3 is 15 amino acids. The CDR3 loop reads CAISESGQGRTEAFF. For the CDR3, the DNA is TGTGCCATCAGTGAGTCGGGACAGGGGAGGACTGAAGCTTTCTTT.

The CDR3 protein is CATSRDPSGSNEQFF. Here the CDR3 DNA reads TGTGCCACCAGCAGAGATCCTAGCGGGAGCAATGAGCAGTTCTTC. This chain links TRBV15 with TRBJ2-1; 10 bases fit TRBD2. This CDR3 spans 15 amino acids. The germline CDR1 and CDR2 sequences are LNHNV and YYDKDF (reference sequence). Trimming cost V 0 bases and J 6 bases; bases outside gene matches: 2.

The chain links TRBV28 to TRBJ1-1; 7 bases match TRBD1. The V segment lost 4 bases and the J segment 9 bases; nucleotides outside the gene matches: 8. The CDR3 runs to 13 residues. Germline CDR1 MDHEN, CDR2 SYDVKM. The CDR3 region has the DNA TGTGCCAGCAGTTCCCATGACAGGGATAAAGCTTTCTTT. It translates to CASSSHDRDKAFF. Filled out from reference TRBV28 and TRBJ1-1, the complete variable domain reads DVKVTQSSRYLVKRTGEKVFLECVQDMDHENMFWYRQDPGLGLRLIYFSYDVKMKEKGDIPEGYSVSREKKERFSLILESASTNQTSMYLCASSSHDRDKAFFGQGTRLTVV.

This clone was detected once. V usage is TRBV28 and J usage is TRBJ2-7; 9 positions agree with TRBD1. This CDR3 comprises 14 residues. V gave up 3 bases and J gave up 0 bases; unmatched junction bases: 0. The germline V gene encodes CDR1 MDHEN and CDR2 SYDVKM. CDR3 bases: TGTGCCAGCAGTTTGACAGGGGGCTCCTACGAGCAGTACTTC. Protein sequence: CASSLTGGSYEQYF. The full variable domain, completed using reference TRBV28 and TRBJ2-7, is DVKVTQSSRYLVKRTGEKVFLECVQDMDHENMFWYRQDPGLGLRLIYFSYDVKMKEKGDIPEGYSVSREKKERFSLILESASTNQTSMYLCASSLTGGSYEQYFGPGTRLTVT.

This chain connects TRBV21-1 to TRBJ2-1; the table's D call TRBD1 went unverified against the DNA. TRBV21-1 constitutes a pseudogene. CDR3 size: 13 residues. The CDR3 nucleotides are TGTGCCAGCAGGGACAGGGTCTACAATGAGCAGTTCTTC. Translating it yields CASRDRVYNEQFF.

The rearrangement uses TRBV28 and TRBJ2-4; no definite D call. The V end was cut by 8 bases, the J end by 0 bases, with 14 bases between. This CDR3 region has 15 residues. Per the germline V gene, CDR1 is MDHEN and CDR2 is SYDVKM. The CDR3: CASAGRLLAKNIQYF. In DNA, the CDR3 is TGTGCCAGCGCTGGGCGTCTCCTAGCCAAAAACATTCAGTACTTC. The full variable domain, completed using reference TRBV28 and TRBJ2-4, is DVKVTQSSRYLVKRTGEKVFLECVQDMDHENMFWYRQDPGLGLRLIYFSYDVKMKEKGDIPEGYSVSREKKERFSLILESASTNQTSMYLCASAGRLLAKNIQYFGAGTRLSVL.

The chain uses TRBV12-3 or TRBV12-4 and TRBJ1-3; D is ambiguous. With 3 bases removed from V and 2 bases from J, the gap between germline ends came to 5 bases. The CDR3 is made up of 13 amino acids. CDR3 coding DNA: TGTGCCAGCAGTTTGCGGGCTGGAAACACCATATATTTT. As protein: CASSLRAGNTIYF.

This chain uses TRBV4-2 with TRBJ2-5; 14 positions match TRBD2. The CDR3 loop spans 17 amino acids. V dropped 0 bases and J dropped 4; count of bases not matched to a gene: 4. Germline CDR1 LGHNA, CDR2 YNFKEQ. The CDR3 sequence is CASSQETSGRVGETQYF. The CDR3 DNA reads as TGTGCCAGCAGCCAAGAGACTAGCGGGAGGGTTGGAGAGACCCAGTACTTC.

This clone was observed once. The V call is TRBV29-1, the J call TRBJ2-1, with 7 bases that match TRBD2. The CDR3 totals 15 residues. V gave up 3 bases and J gave up 9 bases; unmatched junction bases: 14. The germline gives CDR1 SQVTM, CDR2 ANQGSEA. Here the CDR3 reads CSVEPPSGRGSEQFF. CDR3 bases: TGCAGCGTTGAGCCTCCTAGCGGCCGGGGGAGTGAGCAGTTCTTC.

The chain recombines TRBV3-1 (or the pseudogene TRBV3-2) with TRBJ1-1; D is possibly TRBD1 (5 bases). The germline gives CDR1 LGHDT, CDR2 YNNKEL (reference sequence). V gave up 4 bases and J gave up 1 base, with 13 bases separating them. The CDR3 runs to 15 residues. The CDR3 spells CASSPSGDSNTEAFF. The CDR3 region has the DNA TGTGCCAGCAGCCCAAGTGGGGACTCGAACACTGAAGCTTTCTTT.

J is TRBJ2-4 and V is TRBV6-5; the D is unclear. Trimming removed 5 bases from V and 1 base from J, with 9 bases in between. This CDR3 is 14 amino acids long. Germline-derived CDR1 and CDR2 are MNHEY and SVGAGI. CDR3 in amino acids: CASSINGAKNIQYF. The DNA of the CDR3 is TGTGCCAGCAGTATCAACGGGGCCAAAAACATTCAGTACTTC.

The rearrangement links TRBV9 to TRBJ2-1; TRBD2 aligns across 7 bases. V was pared by 4 bases and J by 3 bases, with 7 bases of the junction left unmatched. CDR1 is SGDLS and CDR2 is YYNGEE in the germline V gene. This CDR3 is built from 15 residues. In DNA, the CDR3 is TGTGCCAGCAGCATGCAAGCGGGATTCTACAATGAGCAGTTCTTC. This encodes CASSMQAGFYNEQFF.

This clone has a single count. The rearrangement uses TRBV19 and TRBJ2-1; TRBD2 might be the D (7 bases). The CDR3 sequence is 17 residues long. The V and J ends lost 3 bases and 0 bases respectively, with 15 bases between them. From germline, CDR1 is LNHDA and CDR2 SQIVND (reference sequence). CDR3 residues: CASSMGGHLSSYNEQFF. CDR3 coding DNA: TGTGCCAGTAGTATGGGGGGGCACTTGAGCTCCTACAATGAGCAGTTCTTC.

The genes are TRBV5-1 and TRBJ2-1; 15 bases match TRBD2. CDR1 is SGHRS and CDR2 is YFSETQ in the germline V gene. J gave up 8 bases and V 4 bases, and 10 bases lay outside the gene matches. The CDR3 spans 17 residues. The CDR3 nucleotides are TGCGCCAGCAGCCGGGACTCAGGACTAGCGGGAGGGTATGAGCAGTTCTTC. Protein product: CASSRDSGLAGGYEQFF.

The gene calls are TRBV18 and TRBJ1-1, with D perhaps matching TRBD1 (5 bases). V lost 1 base, J lost 1 base, and 13 bases lay in between. The CDR3 extends over 16 amino acids. Looked up from germline, CDR1 is KGHSH and CDR2 is LQKENI. The CDR3 is CASSPRWGGENTEAFF. CDR3 bases: TGTGCCAGCTCACCACGATGGGGAGGGGAGAACACTGAAGCTTTCTTT.

The gene calls are TRBV12-5 and TRBJ2-1, with 9 positions matching TRBD1. V shed 6 bases, J shed 10 bases, and the junction held 13 bases outside the gene matches. Germline assignment: CDR1 LGHNT and CDR2 FRNRAP. This CDR3 has 15 amino acids. CDR3 in DNA: TGTGCTAGTGGGGCGCCGGGACAGGGTCGGTGGGAGCAGTTCTTC. Translating it yields CASGAPGQGRWEQFF. Using reference TRBV12-5 and TRBJ2-1 for the parts outside the CDR3, the full variable domain is DARVTQTPRHKVTEMGQEVTMRCQPILGHNTVFWYRQTMMQGLELLAYFRNRAPLDDSGMPKDRFSAEMPDATLATLKIQPSEPRDSAVYFCASGAPGQGRWEQFFGPGTRLTVL.

The chain combines TRBV19 with TRBJ2-3; D perhaps matches TRBD1 (5 bases). The V gene's germline CDR1 is LNHDA and CDR2 SQIVND (reference sequence). V shed 1 base and J shed 1 base, with 9 bases lying between them. The CDR3 contains 15 residues. The CDR3 DNA follows: TGTGCCAGTAGTATAGGAGACAGACGCACAGATACGCAGTATTTT. Translation gives CASSIGDRRTDTQYF.

The V gene is TRBV5-1, the J gene TRBJ2-5, with D perhaps matching TRBD1 (6 bases). Germline lookup yields CDR1 SGHRS and CDR2 YFSETQ. The CDR3 is 14 residues long. V dropped 5 bases and J dropped 1 base, with 12 bases sitting between them. CDR3 sequence (DNA): TGCGCCAGCAGATACAGGGCAGGCCAAGAGACCCAGTACTTC. Its protein is CASRYRAGQETQYF.

This clone was detected a few times. The chain carries TRBV5-4 and TRBJ2-5, with TRBD1 identical over 7 bases. The CDR3 covers 13 residues. In germline, CDR1 is SGHNT, CDR2 YYREEE (reference sequence). V shed 0 bases and J 5 bases; nucleotides not matched to a gene: 1. CDR3 DNA sequence: TGTGCCAGCAGCTTGGCACAGGGGGAGACCCAGTACTTC. It specifies CASSLAQGETQYF.

Here the CDR3 DNA reads TGTGCCAGCAGTGAACAGTGGACTAGCGGGAGAGGGATGGATTACTTC. Encoded protein: CASSEQWTSGRGMDYF. V is TRBV6-1 and J is TRBJ2-4, with 13 bases that match TRBD2. Per the germline V gene, CDR1 is MNHNS and CDR2 is SASEGT. The junction had 14 bases not matched to a gene; V was cut back by 2 bases and J by 16 bases. The CDR3 contains 16 residues.

The rearrangement uses TRBV7-3 and TRBJ2-2, with TRBD2 matching 7 bases. Germline lookup yields CDR1 SGHTA and CDR2 FQGTGA. V lost 3 bases and J lost 0; bases outside the gene matches: 7. The CDR3 length is 17 residues. Here the CDR3 reads CASSFLPAGANTGELFF. The CDR3 coding sequence is TGTGCCAGCAGCTTTCTACCCGCGGGGGCGAACACCGGGGAGCTGTTTTTT. The whole variable domain, remainder taken from reference TRBV7-3 and TRBJ2-2, is GAGVSQTPSNKVTEKGKYVELRCDPISGHTALYWYRQSLGQGPEFLIYFQGTGAADDSGLPNDRFFAVRPEGSVSTLKIQRTERGDSAVYLCASSFLPAGANTGELFFGEGSRLTVL.

The chain uses TRBV10-3 and TRBJ1-1; tentatively, D is TRBD1 (5 bases). The V gene lost 0 bases and the J gene lost 1 base, with 9 bases spanning the gap. Germline values: CDR1 ENHRY, CDR2 SYGVKD. The CDR3 runs 15 residues. The CDR3 is CAISESATGNTEAFF. In DNA, the CDR3 is TGTGCCATCAGTGAGTCAGCTACAGGGAACACTGAAGCTTTCTTT.

This chain uses TRBV12-3 or TRBV12-4 with TRBJ2-5; TRBD1 agrees at 8 bases. The CDR3 runs 13 residues. V shed 6 bases, J shed 4 bases, and the junction held 4 bases outside the gene matches. The CDR3 sequence: CASRDRERETQYF. The DNA for the CDR3 is TGTGCCAGCAGGGACAGGGAAAGAGAGACCCAGTACTTC.

This rearrangement joins TRBV7-9 to TRBJ2-7; a weak D match, TRBD2 (5 bases). CDR1 and CDR2 from the germline V gene are SEHNR and FQNEAQ (reference sequence). CDR3 length: 15 amino acids. Trimming cost V 3 bases and J 1 base, with 13 bases left between them. This chain's CDR3 is CASSFAGGSSYEQYF. CDR3 coding DNA: TGTGCCAGCAGCTTCGCGGGCGGGTCTTCCTACGAGCAGTACTTC.

The rearrangement uses TRBV6-5 and TRBJ2-1; D might be TRBD2 (5 bases). V was trimmed by 7 bases and J by 2 bases, leaving 15 bases between them. From germline, CDR1 is MNHEY and CDR2 SVGAGI. The CDR3 spans 15 residues. The CDR3 loop reads CASTFLRLPYNEQFF. The CDR3 DNA sequence: TGTGCCAGCACATTCCTGAGACTACCCTACAATGAGCAGTTCTTC.

The chain carries TRBV21-1 and TRBJ1-2; the table's D call, TRBD1, was not checked against the DNA. TRBV21-1 is annotated as a pseudogene. This CDR3 comprises 17 residues. CDR3 in DNA: TGTGCCAGCAGCACCCCAAAAGGACAGGGAGATAACTATGGCTACACCTTC. It is translated as CASSTPKGQGDNYGYTF.

The table lists this clone with a count of one. The chain has TRBV6-5 and TRBJ1-2; 10 bases are shared with TRBD1. The CDR3 loop spans 14 amino acids. The germline CDR1 and CDR2 sequences are MNHEY and SVGAGI. Trimming cost V 2 bases and J 6 bases; bases outside gene matches: 3. The CDR3 region is CASSYVDRGHGYTF. The DNA of the CDR3 is TGTGCCAGCAGTTACGTTGACAGGGGGCATGGCTACACCTTC.

The chain couples TRBV27 to TRBJ2-2, with 8 bases identical to TRBD1. Losses at the gene ends were 1 base for V and 4 bases for J; bases not matched to a gene: 8. CDR1 and CDR2 (germline): MNHEY, SMNVEV (reference sequence). This CDR3 comprises 17 residues. CDR3 sequence reads: CASSLFLAGGITGELFF. The CDR3 coding sequence is TGTGCCAGCAGTTTATTTCTGGCAGGGGGCATCACCGGGGAGCTGTTTTTT.

The V and J genes are TRBV28 and TRBJ2-7; D gene ambiguous. Germline CDR1 reads MDHEN; CDR2 reads SYDVKM. V was cut by 3 bases and J by 3 bases, with 12 bases left in between. The CDR3 is made up of 14 amino acids. The CDR3 protein is CASSFGWPLYEQYV. In DNA form, the CDR3 reads TGTGCCAGCAGTTTTGGCTGGCCCCTCTACGAGCAGTACGTC.

J is TRBJ1-1 and V is TRBV11-3, with a weak D call TRBD1 (5 bases). Germline loops: CDR1 SGHNT, CDR2 YENEEA. CDR3 size: 14 residues. Trimming cost V 3 bases and J 2 bases, with 10 bases left between them. DNA for the CDR3: TGTGCCAGCAGCTTGGGCAGGGTCAACACTGAAGCTTTCTTT. This gives the protein CASSLGRVNTEAFF.

The V and J genes are TRBV10-3 and TRBJ2-2; 9 bases align to TRBD2. V lost 2 bases and J lost 13; bases outside the gene matches: 8. Germline loops: CDR1 ENHRY, CDR2 SYGVKD. The CDR3 totals 14 residues. CDR3 protein: CAISEQGGRAWLFF. In nucleotides, the CDR3 is TGTGCCATCAGTGAGCAGGGCGGGAGGGCCTGGCTGTTTTTT.

The genes are TRBV6-4 and TRBJ2-2; maybe TRBD2 (5 bases). The CDR3 loop spans 13 amino acids. Trimming removed 8 bases from V and 7 bases from J, with 14 bases in between. The V gene's germline CDR1 is MRHNA and CDR2 SNTAGT. The CDR3 bases are TGTGCCAGCCGCGGACTTGCCGGCGGGGAGCTGTTTTTT. Amino acid sequence: CASRGLAGGELFF.